This T cell receptor (beta chain) was obtained from a study of blood T cell repertoires in COVID-19. CDR1 is SGHTA and CDR2 is FQGNSA in the germline V gene. With 5 bases removed from V and 5 bases from J, the gap between germline ends came to 15 bases. This CDR3 is 14 amino acids long. Sequenced by immunoSEQ multiplex PCR; TCRdb stores in-frame clones only, minus some. The sample has 300,000 to 400,000 clones, 85% to 90% seen once. The chain links TRBV7-2 to TRBJ2-5; D is perhaps TRBD2 (6 bases). This sequence was found in a woman between 50 and 59 years old with COVID-19, enrolled during active disease. Material for sequencing was peripheral blood. The CDR3 reads CASSVSGRGETQYF. CDR3 coding DNA: TGTGCCAGCAGCGTTAGCGGTCGAGGGGAGACCCAGTACTTC.